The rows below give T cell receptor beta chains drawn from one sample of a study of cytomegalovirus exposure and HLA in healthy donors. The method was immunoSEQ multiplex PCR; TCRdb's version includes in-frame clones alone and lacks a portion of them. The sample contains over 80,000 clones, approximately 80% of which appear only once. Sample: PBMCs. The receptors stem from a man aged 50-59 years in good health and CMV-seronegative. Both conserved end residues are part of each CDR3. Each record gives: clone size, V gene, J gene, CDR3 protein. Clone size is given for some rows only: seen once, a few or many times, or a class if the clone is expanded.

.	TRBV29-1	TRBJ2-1	CSVEGLAGGGNERFF
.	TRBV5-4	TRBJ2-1	CASSLEGASQDSSYNEQFF
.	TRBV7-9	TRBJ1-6	CASSLAPYPLHF
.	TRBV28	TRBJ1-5	CASSLGQAHQPQHF
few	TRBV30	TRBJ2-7	CAWSRKGAGLAGGAPYEQYF
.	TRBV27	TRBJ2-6	CASTRLGGANVLTF
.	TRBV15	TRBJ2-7	CATSRGGSSYEQYF
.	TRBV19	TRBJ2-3	CASTGTSGRFQDTQYF
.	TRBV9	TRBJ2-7	CASSDQSRDSTEQYF
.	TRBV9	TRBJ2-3	CASSAGQGVTDTQYF
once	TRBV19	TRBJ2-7	CASSPAGRNHEQYF
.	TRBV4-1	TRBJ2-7	CASSQFQLAGSSYEQYF
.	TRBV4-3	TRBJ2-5	CASSQDLRETQYF
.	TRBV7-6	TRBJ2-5	CASSLGQANQETQYF
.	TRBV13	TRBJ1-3	CASSFGTFGPSGNTIYF
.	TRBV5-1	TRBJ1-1	CASSLLENREAFF
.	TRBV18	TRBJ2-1	CASSPRVGTGTSGTYNEQFF
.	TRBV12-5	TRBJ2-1	CASVASGSGNEQFF
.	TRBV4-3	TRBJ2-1	CASSQAGGSYNEQFF
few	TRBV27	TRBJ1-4	CASSLVGTPRGKLFF
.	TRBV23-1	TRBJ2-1	CASSRHRGRGYLGNEQFF
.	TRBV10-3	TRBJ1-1	CAISELNSEAFF
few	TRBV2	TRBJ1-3	CASSLRDTIYF
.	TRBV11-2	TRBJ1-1	CASSVGEAGEAFF
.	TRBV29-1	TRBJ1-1	CSAQGGGTEAFF
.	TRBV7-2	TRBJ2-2	CASSVRPPGELFF
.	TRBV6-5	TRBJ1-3	CAIRYRGGPGNTIYF
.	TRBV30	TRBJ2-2	CAWSVNLARTGELFF
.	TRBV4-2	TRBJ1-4	CASSHGQGKEKLFF
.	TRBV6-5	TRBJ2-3	CASTSGLGGTDTQYF
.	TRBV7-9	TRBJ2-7	CASSFYSTYEQYF
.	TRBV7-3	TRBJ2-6	CASSLTGGKSGANVLTF
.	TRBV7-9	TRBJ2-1	CASSSDQEAEQFF
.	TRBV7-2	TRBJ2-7	CASSLRQGGTYEQYF
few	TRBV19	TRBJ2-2	CASSIMGSGTGELFF
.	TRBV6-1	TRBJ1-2	CASTPGGEDYGYTF
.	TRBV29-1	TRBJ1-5	CSVETGSNQPQHF
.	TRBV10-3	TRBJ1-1	CAISLGTEAFF
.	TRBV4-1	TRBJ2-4	CASSQDGYGKNIQYF
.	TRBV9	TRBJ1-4	CASSVSTAGPFNEKLFF
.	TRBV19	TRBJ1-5	CASSIITRMSNQPQHF
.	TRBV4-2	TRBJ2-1	CASSQETSGSVYNEQFF
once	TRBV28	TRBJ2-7	CASSTGSPYEQYF
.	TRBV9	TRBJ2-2	CASSVGPGDAGELFF
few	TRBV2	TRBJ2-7	CASSEAGGPSYEQYF
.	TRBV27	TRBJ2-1	CASSASGGEGYNEQFF
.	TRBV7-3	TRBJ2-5	CASSLRQGSLKTQYF
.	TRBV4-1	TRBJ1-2	CASSQDDRGSGGYTF
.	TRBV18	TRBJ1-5	CASSPETSNQPQHF
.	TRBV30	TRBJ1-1	CAWSRGTGGVTEAFF
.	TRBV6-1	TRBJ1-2	CASIPGTGGIYGYTF